The present TCR beta chain was sequenced within a study of T cell repertoires in cytomegalovirus infection. With regard to this clonotype: Its specificity is not known.

TCRdb ran MiXCR on the reads and lists one entry per CDR3 protein. The table has just under 500,000 distinct CDR3 sequences, 30% to 40% seen once. V gave up 0 bases and J gave up 5 bases; unmatched junction bases: 6. The CDR3 is made up of 17 amino acids. Germline values: CDR1 LGHNA, CDR2 YSLEER. The TCR comes from a human donor in good health (CMV status not recorded). Some clones in this sample may be carry-over from other donors' samples. The V gene is TRBV4-3, the J gene TRBJ2-5; 13 bases agree with TRBD2. Source: cultured PBMCs, taken from culture after CMV antigen stimulation. This CDR3 is CASSQDIGTSGTETQYF. The CDR3 region has the DNA TGCGCCAGCAGCCAAGATATCGGGACTAGCGGGACGGAGACCCAGTACTTC.